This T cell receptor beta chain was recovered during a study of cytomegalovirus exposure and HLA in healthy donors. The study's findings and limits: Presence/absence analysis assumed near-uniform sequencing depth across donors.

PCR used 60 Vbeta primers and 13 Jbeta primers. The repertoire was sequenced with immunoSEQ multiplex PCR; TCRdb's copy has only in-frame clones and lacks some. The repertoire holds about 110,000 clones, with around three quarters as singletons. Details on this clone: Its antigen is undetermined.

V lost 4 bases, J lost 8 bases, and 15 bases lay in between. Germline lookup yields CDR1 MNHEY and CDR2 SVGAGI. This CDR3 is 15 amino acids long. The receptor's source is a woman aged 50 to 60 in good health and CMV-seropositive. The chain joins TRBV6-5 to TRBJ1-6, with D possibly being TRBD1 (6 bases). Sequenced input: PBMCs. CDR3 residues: CASSSKDRFDSPLHF. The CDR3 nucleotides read TGTGCCAGCAGTTCCAAAGACAGGTTTGATTCACCCCTCCACTTT.